Sequencing of this T cell receptor beta chain was carried out in a study of OX40 agonist ivuxolimab in advanced cancers. Study-level background: Ivuxolimab was delivered to patients intravenously every 2 weeks at doses spanning 0.01 to 10 mg/kg. Past anti-PD-1, anti-PD-L1 or anti-CTLA-4 therapy was accepted, and roughly 42% had received some.

The data were produced by immunoSEQ multiplex PCR, yet TCRdb's version contains in-frame clones alone and is incomplete. Found here are tens of thousands of clones, roughly 87% of them singletons; the top ten hold around 10%. V trimming: 2 bases; J trimming: 2 bases; junction bases outside the gene matches: 3. This CDR3 is 15 amino acids long. Per germline, CDR1 KGHSH and CDR2 LQKENI. Broader study findings: More expanded clones were seen, on average, in CD8+ T cells than in CD4+. Several nonresponders also turned out to have low normalized T-cell clonal expansion.

A word on this clone: Antigen unknown.

This sequence was found in an adult with an advanced solid tumor such as melanoma, head and neck, liver or kidney cancer. The specimen was CD4+ or CD8+ T cells sorted from blood, collected in a trial of the OX40 agonist ivuxolimab. V usage is TRBV18 and J usage is TRBJ2-3; TRBD2 matches at 8 bases. CDR3 protein: CASSPTSGNTDTQYF. Here the CDR3 DNA reads TGTGCCAGCTCACCAACTAGCGGTAACACAGATACGCAGTATTTT.